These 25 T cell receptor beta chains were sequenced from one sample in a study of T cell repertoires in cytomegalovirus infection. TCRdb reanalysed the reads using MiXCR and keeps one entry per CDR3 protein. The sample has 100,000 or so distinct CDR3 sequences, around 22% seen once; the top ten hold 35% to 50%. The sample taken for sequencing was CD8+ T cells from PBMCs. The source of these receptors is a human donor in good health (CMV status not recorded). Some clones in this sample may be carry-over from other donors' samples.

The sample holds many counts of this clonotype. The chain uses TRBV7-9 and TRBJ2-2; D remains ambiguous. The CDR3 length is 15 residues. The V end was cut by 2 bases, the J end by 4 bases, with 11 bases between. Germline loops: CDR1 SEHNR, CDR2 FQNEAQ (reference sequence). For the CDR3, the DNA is TGTGCCAGCAGCTTACCGCAACAGATCACCGGGGAGCTGTTTTTT. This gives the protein CASSLPQQITGELFF.

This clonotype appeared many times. CDR3 bases: TGTGCCAGCAGCCCCCAAGCGGGGGGGCTATCAGATACGCAGTATTTT. Translation: CASSPQAGGLSDTQYF. The rearrangement joins TRBV7-9 to TRBJ2-3, with 10 bases lining up with TRBD2. The ends lost 5 bases at V and 4 bases at J; junction bases unmatched: 9. CDR3 size: 16 residues. Germline V lookup: CDR1 SEHNR, CDR2 FQNEAQ (reference sequence).

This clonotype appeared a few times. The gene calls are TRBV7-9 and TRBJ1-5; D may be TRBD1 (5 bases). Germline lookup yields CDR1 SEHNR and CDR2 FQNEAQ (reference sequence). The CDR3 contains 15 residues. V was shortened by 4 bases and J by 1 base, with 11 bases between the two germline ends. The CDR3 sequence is CASSSGRQSNQPQHF. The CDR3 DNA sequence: TGTGCCAGCAGCTCGGGACGGCAAAGCAATCAGCCCCAGCATTTT.

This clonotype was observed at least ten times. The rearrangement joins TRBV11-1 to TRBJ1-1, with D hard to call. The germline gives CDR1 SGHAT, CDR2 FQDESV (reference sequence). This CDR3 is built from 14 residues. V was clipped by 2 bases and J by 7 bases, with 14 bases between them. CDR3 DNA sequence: TGTGCCAGCAGCTTACTAGGGTTGAAGGGTGAAGCTTTCTTT. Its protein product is CASSLLGLKGEAFF.

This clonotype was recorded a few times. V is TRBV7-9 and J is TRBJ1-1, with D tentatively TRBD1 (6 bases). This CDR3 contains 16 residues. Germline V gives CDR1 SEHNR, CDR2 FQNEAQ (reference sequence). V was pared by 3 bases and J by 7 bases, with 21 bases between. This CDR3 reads CASSFANDNRDNEAFF. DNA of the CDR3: TGTGCCAGCAGCTTTGCGAATGACAACCGGGACAATGAAGCTTTCTTT.

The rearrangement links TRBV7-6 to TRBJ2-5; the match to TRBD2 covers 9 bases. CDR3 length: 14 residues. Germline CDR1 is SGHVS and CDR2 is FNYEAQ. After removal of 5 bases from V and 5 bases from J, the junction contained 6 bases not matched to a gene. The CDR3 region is CASSRPGLAETQYF. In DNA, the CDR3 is TGTGCCAGCAGCCGGCCGGGACTAGCTGAGACCCAGTACTTC.

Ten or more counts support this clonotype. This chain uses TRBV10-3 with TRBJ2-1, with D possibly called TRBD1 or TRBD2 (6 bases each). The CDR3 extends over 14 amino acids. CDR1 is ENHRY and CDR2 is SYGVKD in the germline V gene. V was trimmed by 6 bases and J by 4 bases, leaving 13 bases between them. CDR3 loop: CAIREGDIYNEQFF. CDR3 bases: TGTGCCATCAGGGAGGGGGACATTTACAATGAGCAGTTCTTC.

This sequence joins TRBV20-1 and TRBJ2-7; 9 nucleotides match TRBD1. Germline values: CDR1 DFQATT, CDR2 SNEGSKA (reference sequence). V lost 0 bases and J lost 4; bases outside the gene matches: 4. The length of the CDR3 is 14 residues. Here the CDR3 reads CSARDGDREYEQYF. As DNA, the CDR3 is TGCAGTGCTAGAGATGGGGACAGGGAATACGAGCAGTACTTC.

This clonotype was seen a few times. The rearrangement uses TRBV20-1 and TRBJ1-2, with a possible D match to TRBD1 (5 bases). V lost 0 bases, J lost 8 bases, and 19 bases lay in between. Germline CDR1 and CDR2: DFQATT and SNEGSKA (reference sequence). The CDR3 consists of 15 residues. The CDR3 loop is CSARDFGGRPGGYTF. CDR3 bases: TGCAGTGCTAGAGATTTTGGGGGAAGGCCCGGGGGCTACACCTTC.

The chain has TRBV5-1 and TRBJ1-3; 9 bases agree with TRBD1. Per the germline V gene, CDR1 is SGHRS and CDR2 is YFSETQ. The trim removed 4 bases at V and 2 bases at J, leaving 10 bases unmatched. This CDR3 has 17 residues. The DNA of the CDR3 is TGCGCCAGCAGCCCGGGACAGGGAGGGAAAACTGGAAACACCATATATTTT. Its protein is CASSPGQGGKTGNTIYF. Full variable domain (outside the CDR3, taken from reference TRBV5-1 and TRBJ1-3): KAGVTQTPRYLIKTRGQQVTLSCSPISGHRSVSWYQQTPGQGLQFLFEYFSETQRNKGNFPGRFSGRQFSNSRSEMNVSTLELGDSALYLCASSPGQGGKTGNTIYFGEGSWLTVV.

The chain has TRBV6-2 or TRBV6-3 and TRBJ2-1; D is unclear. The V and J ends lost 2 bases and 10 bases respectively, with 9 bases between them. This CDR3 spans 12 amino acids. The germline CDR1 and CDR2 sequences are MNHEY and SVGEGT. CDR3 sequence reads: CASSYGVNEQFF. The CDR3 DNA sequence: TGTGCCAGCAGTTACGGGGTAAACGAGCAGTTCTTC.

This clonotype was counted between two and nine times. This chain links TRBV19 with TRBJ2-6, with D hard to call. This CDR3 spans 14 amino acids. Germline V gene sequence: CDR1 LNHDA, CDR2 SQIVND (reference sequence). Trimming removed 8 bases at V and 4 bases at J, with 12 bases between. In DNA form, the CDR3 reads TGTGCCAGTCTAAGGGTCCCCGGGGCCAACGTCCTGACTTTC. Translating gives CASLRVPGANVLTF.

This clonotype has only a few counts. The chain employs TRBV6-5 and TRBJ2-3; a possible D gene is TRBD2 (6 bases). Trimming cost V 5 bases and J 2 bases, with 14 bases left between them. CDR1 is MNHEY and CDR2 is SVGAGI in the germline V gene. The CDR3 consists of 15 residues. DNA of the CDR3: TGTGCCAGCAGTCGATTTGAGGGACTCACAGATACGCAGTATTTT. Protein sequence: CASSRFEGLTDTQYF.

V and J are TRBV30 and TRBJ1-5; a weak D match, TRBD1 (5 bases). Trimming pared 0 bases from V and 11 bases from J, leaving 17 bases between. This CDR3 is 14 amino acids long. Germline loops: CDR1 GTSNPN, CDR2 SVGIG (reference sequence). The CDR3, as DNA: TGTGCCTGGAGTGTACGAGGGGAACAATCAGCCCAGCATTTT. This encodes CAWSVRGEQSAQHF.

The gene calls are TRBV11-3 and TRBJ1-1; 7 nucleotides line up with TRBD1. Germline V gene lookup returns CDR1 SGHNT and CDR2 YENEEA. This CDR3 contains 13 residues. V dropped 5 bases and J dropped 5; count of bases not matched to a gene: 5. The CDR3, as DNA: TGTGCCAGCAGCGGGACAGAGCATACTGAAGCTTTCTTT. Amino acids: CASSGTEHTEAFF.

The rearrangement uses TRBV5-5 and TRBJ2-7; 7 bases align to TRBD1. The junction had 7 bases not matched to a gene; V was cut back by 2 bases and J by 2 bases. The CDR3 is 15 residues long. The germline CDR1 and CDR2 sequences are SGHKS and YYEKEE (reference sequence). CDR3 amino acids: CASSFIGTVAYEQYF. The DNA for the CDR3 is TGTGCCAGCAGCTTTATAGGGACAGTCGCCTACGAGCAGTACTTC.

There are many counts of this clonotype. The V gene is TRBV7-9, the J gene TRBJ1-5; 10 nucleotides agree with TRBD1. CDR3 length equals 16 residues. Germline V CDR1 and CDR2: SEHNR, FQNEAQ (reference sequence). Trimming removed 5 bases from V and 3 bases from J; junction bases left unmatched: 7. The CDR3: CASSLAGTGANQPQHF. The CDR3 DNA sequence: TGTGCCAGCAGCCTGGCCGGGACAGGGGCCAATCAGCCCCAGCATTTT.

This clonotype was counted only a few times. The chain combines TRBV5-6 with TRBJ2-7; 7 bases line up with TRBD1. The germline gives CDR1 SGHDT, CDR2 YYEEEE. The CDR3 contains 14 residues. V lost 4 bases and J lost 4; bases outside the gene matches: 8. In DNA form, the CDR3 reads TGTGCCAGCAGCACCGGGACAGCCATGTACGAGCAGTACTTC. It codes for CASSTGTAMYEQYF.

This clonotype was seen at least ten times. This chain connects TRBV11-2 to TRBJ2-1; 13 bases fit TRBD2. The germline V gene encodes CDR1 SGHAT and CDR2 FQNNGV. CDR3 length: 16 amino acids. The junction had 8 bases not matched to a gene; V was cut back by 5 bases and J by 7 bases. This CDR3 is CASSGRLAGGVNEQFF. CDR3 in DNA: TGTGCCAGCAGCGGTAGACTAGCGGGAGGAGTTAATGAGCAGTTCTTC. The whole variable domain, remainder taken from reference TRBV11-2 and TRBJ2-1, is EAGVAQSPRYKIIEKRQSVAFWCNPISGHATLYWYQQILGQGPKLLIQFQNNGVVDDSQLPKDRFSAERLKGVDSTLKIQPAKLEDSAVYLCASSGRLAGGVNEQFFGPGTRLTVL.

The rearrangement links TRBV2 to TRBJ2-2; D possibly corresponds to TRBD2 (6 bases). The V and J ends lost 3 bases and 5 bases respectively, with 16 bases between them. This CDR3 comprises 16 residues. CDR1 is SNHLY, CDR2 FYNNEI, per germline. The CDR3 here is CASSDTLSRGTGELFF. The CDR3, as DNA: TGTGCCAGCAGTGACACCTTGTCCCGGGGGACCGGGGAGCTGTTTTTT.

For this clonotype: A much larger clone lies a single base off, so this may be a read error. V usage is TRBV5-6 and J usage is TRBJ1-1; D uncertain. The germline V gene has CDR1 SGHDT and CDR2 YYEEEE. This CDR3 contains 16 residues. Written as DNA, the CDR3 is TGTGTCAGCAGCTTGGGCGCGGTTAGCATATCCACTGAAGCTTTCTTT. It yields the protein CVSSLGAVSISTEAFF.

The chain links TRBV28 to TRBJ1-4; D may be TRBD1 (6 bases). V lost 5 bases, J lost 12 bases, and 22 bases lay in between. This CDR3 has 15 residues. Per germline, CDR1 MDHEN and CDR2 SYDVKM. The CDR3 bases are TGTGCCAGCAGTCCCCCCCGGCAGGGGAGTGGAGAACTGTTTTTT. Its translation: CASSPPRQGSGELFF.

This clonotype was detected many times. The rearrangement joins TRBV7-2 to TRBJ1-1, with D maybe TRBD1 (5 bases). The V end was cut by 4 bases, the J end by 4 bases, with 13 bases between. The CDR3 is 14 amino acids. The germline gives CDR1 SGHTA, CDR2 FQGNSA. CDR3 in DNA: TGTGCCAGCAGCTCGCCCAGGGTTGCCACTGAAGCTTTCTTT. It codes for CASSSPRVATEAFF. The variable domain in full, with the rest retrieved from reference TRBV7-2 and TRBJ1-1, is GAGVSQSPSNKVTEKGKDVELRCDPISGHTALYWYRQSLGQGLEFLIYFQGNSAPDKSGLPSDRFSAERTGGSVSTLTIQRTQQEDSAVYLCASSSPRVATEAFFGQGTRLTVV.

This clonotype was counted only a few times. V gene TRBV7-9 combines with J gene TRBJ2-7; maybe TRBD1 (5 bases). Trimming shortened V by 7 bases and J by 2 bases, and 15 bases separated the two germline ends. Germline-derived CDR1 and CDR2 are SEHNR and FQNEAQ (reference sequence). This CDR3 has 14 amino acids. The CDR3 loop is CASTPGHLPYEQYF. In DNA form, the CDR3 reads TGTGCCAGCACCCCCGGACACCTCCCCTACGAGCAGTACTTC.

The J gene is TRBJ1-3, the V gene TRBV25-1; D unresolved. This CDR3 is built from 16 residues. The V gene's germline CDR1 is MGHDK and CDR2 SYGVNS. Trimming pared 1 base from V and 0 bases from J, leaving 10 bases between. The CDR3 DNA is TGTGCCAGCAGTGAATCTGACCGGAGCTCTGGAAACACCATATATTTT. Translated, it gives CASSESDRSSGNTIYF.